This T cell receptor (beta chain) was sequenced during a study of chemoradiotherapy in HPV16-positive cancers. Study summary: Candidate HPV-specific clones and shared TCR motifs came from a couple of HPV16-positive patients. Study-wide results and limits: Better recurrence-free survival went with HPV-responsive T-cell expansion in HPV16-positive patients. Candidate HPV-specific clones and E7-related TCR motifs grew in tumor during treatment.

Over chemoradiotherapy, repertoires were sampled more than once. Produced via immunoSEQ multiplex PCR; TCRdb's table is partial and in-frame only. This sample yields around 11,000 clones, of which around 70% are seen a single time; roughly an eighth belongs to the top ten. Comments on this clone: What it binds is unknown.

V lost 0 bases, J lost 4 bases, and 7 bases stayed unmatched. Germline-derived CDR1 and CDR2 are LGHNA and YSLEER. The CDR3 covers 16 residues. The sequence was obtained from a human donor with HPV-associated anogenital cancer. The V call is TRBV4-3, the J call TRBJ1-1, with 8 nucleotides matching TRBD1. This specimen was collected from a patient who underwent chemoradiotherapy. The CDR3 DNA reads TGCGCCAGCAGCCAAGAAGCGACAGGGGTAGGCACTGAAGCTTTCTTT. Its protein is CASSQEATGVGTEAFF.